Listed below are T cell receptor beta chains from one sample, sequenced in a study of blood T cell repertoires in COVID-19. Measured with immunoSEQ multiplex PCR; TCRdb has only the in-frame clones, and not every one. This table holds roughly 130,000 clones, over 70% found once. The sample taken for sequencing was peripheral blood. Source of these receptors: a man aged 60 to 75 with active or convalescent COVID-19. Both conserved end residues are part of each CDR3. Fields, in order: J gene, V gene, clone size, D gene, CDR3 protein, CDR3 DNA. D genes are given only for firm matches. Some rows have no size entry. The others give once, few or many, or a class for an expanded clone.

j_gene: TRBJ2-1; v_gene: TRBV5-1; abundance: -; d_gene: TRBD2; CDR3aa: CASSTTSHEQFF; CDR3nt: TGCGCCAGCAGCACGACTAGCCATGAGCAGTTCTTC
j_gene: TRBJ1-4; v_gene: TRBV2; abundance: -; d_gene: -; CDR3aa: CASRIQGQTNEKLFF; CDR3nt: TGTGCCAGCAGGATACAGGGCCAGACTAATGAAAAACTGTTTTTT
j_gene: TRBJ2-4; v_gene: TRBV6-2/TRBV6-3; abundance: -; d_gene: -; CDR3aa: CASSSASSLDIQYF; CDR3nt: TGTGCCAGCAGTTCCGCTTCTAGTCTCGACATTCAGTACTTC
j_gene: TRBJ2-1; v_gene: TRBV6-6; abundance: -; d_gene: -; CDR3aa: CASSASRAPSFF; CDR3nt: TGTGCCAGCAGTGCGAGCAGGGCCCCTTCGTTCTTC
j_gene: TRBJ1-5; v_gene: TRBV3-1/TRBV3-2; abundance: -; d_gene: -; CDR3aa: CASSIRDNQPQHF; CDR3nt: TGTGCCAGCTCGATCAGGGACAATCAGCCCCAGCATTTT
j_gene: TRBJ1-1; v_gene: TRBV19; abundance: -; d_gene: -; CDR3aa: CASSPWTDITTEAFF; CDR3nt: TGTGCCAGTAGTCCCTGGACAGATATAACAACTGAAGCTTTCTTT
j_gene: TRBJ2-2; v_gene: TRBV5-1; abundance: -; d_gene: TRBD2; CDR3aa: CASSPIAGNTGELFF; CDR3nt: TGCGCCAGCAGCCCCATAGCGGGTAACACCGGGGAGCTGTTTTTT
j_gene: TRBJ1-1; v_gene: TRBV29-1; abundance: -; d_gene: -; CDR3aa: CSVRVANTEAFF; CDR3nt: TGCAGCGTCCGGGTGGCTAACACTGAAGCTTTCTTT
j_gene: TRBJ2-4; v_gene: TRBV28; abundance: once; d_gene: -; CDR3aa: CASSFNIGETGLAKNIQYF; CDR3nt: TGTGCCAGCAGTTTCAATATTGGGGAGACAGGATTAGCCAAAAACATTCAGTACTTC
j_gene: TRBJ2-7; v_gene: TRBV10-3; abundance: few; d_gene: TRBD1; CDR3aa: CAISGGQGNGYEQYF; CDR3nt: TGTGCCATCAGTGGGGGACAGGGTAATGGTTACGAGCAGTACTTC
j_gene: TRBJ1-1; v_gene: TRBV6-7; abundance: -; d_gene: -; CDR3aa: CASSYATGPMNTEAFF; CDR3nt: TGTGCCAGCAGTTACGCCACAGGGCCTATGAACACTGAAGCTTTCTTT
j_gene: TRBJ2-7; v_gene: TRBV7-9; abundance: -; d_gene: TRBD2; CDR3aa: CASSSPVSGSGYYEQYF; CDR3nt: TGTGCCAGCAGCTCGCCCGTTAGCGGGAGCGGTTATTACGAGCAGTACTTC
j_gene: TRBJ2-3; v_gene: TRBV15; abundance: -; d_gene: -; CDR3aa: CATSRGLMGGTDTQYF; CDR3nt: TGTGCCACCAGCAGGGGTCTTATGGGAGGAACAGATACGCAGTATTTT
j_gene: TRBJ2-5; v_gene: TRBV7-2; abundance: -; d_gene: -; CDR3aa: CASSPRQAQETQYF; CDR3nt: TGTGCCAGCAGCCCCCGACAGGCCCAAGAGACCCAGTACTTC
j_gene: TRBJ2-3; v_gene: TRBV27; abundance: -; d_gene: -; CDR3aa: CASSRRQITDTQYF; CDR3nt: TGTGCCAGCAGCCGTAGACAGATAACAGATACGCAGTATTTT
j_gene: TRBJ2-5; v_gene: TRBV7-7; abundance: -; d_gene: -; CDR3aa: CASSQERKETQYF; CDR3nt: TGTGCTAGCAGCCAAGAGCGGAAAGAGACCCAGTACTTC
j_gene: TRBJ2-1; v_gene: TRBV5-4; abundance: -; d_gene: TRBD2; CDR3aa: CASSSGTSGSNEQFF; CDR3nt: TGTGCCAGCAGTTCCGGGACTAGCGGTAGCAATGAGCAGTTCTTC
j_gene: TRBJ2-7; v_gene: TRBV2; abundance: -; d_gene: TRBD1; CDR3aa: CASSEDRGLYEQYF; CDR3nt: TGTGCCAGCAGTGAAGACAGGGGGCTTTACGAGCAGTACTTC
j_gene: TRBJ2-5; v_gene: TRBV28; abundance: -; d_gene: TRBD2; CDR3aa: CASSPGLAGSETQYF; CDR3nt: TGTGCCAGCAGTCCGGGACTAGCGGGATCAGAGACCCAGTACTTC
j_gene: TRBJ2-5; v_gene: TRBV5-3; abundance: -; d_gene: TRBD2; CDR3aa: CARSLTSGRVETQYF; CDR3nt: TGTGCCAGAAGCTTGACTAGCGGGAGGGTAGAGACCCAGTACTTC
j_gene: TRBJ1-2; v_gene: TRBV5-1; abundance: -; d_gene: TRBD1; CDR3aa: CASSLTTGDNGYTF; CDR3nt: TGCGCCAGCAGCTTGACCACAGGGGATAATGGCTACACCTTC
j_gene: TRBJ1-6; v_gene: TRBV5-1; abundance: once; d_gene: -; CDR3aa: CASSLTGSDSPLHF; CDR3nt: TGCGCCAGCAGCTTGACCGGGAGCGATTCACCCCTCCACTTT
j_gene: TRBJ2-7; v_gene: TRBV29-1; abundance: -; d_gene: TRBD2; CDR3aa: CSVVISGSSGEQYF; CDR3nt: TGCAGCGTTGTGATTAGCGGGAGCTCGGGGGAGCAGTACTTC
j_gene: TRBJ2-1; v_gene: TRBV29-1; abundance: -; d_gene: TRBD2; CDR3aa: CSVPGTSGSRSYNEQFF; CDR3nt: TGCAGCGTCCCCGGGACTAGCGGGTCCCGGTCCTACAATGAGCAGTTCTTC
j_gene: TRBJ2-1; v_gene: TRBV3-1/TRBV3-2; abundance: -; d_gene: TRBD2; CDR3aa: CASSQASGTSSYNEQFF; CDR3nt: TGTGCCAGCAGCCAAGCTAGCGGGACTAGCTCCTACAATGAGCAGTTCTTC